Presented here are 2 T cell receptor beta chains from one specimen sequenced in a study of cytomegalovirus exposure and HLA in healthy donors. A multiplex PCR was run with 60 Vbeta primers and 13 Jbeta primers. Using immunoSEQ multiplex PCR, the repertoire was profiled, and TCRdb retains in-frame clones only, with some absent. The table lists under 150,000 clones, around 77% of them singletons. The sequenced sample consisted of PBMCs. The receptors derive from a woman between 45 and 65 years old in good health and CMV-seronegative.

J is TRBJ1-2 and V is TRBV29-1; D is perhaps TRBD1 (6 bases). Per the germline V gene, CDR1 is SQVTM and CDR2 is ANQGSEA. The length of the CDR3 is 15 residues. V lost 1 base and J lost 6, with 18 bases in between. The DNA of the CDR3 is TGCAGCGTTGAAGTGGTCTACGAGGGGGTAGATGGCTACACCTTC. Amino acids: CSVEVVYEGVDGYTF.

V gene TRBV6-6 combines with J gene TRBJ1-2, with TRBD1 matching 9 bases. V was clipped by 5 bases and J by 3 bases; unmatched bases: 10. Germline CDR1 is MNHNY and CDR2 is SVGAGI (reference sequence). The CDR3 has 16 amino acids. The CDR3 protein is CASSIGTGNVYYGYTF. For the CDR3, the DNA is TGTGCCAGCAGTATCGGGACAGGGAATGTGTACTATGGCTACACCTTC.